The entry below gives a single T cell receptor (beta chain) sequence along with its context. Its target is not known. This sample was taken from a study of cytomegalovirus exposure and HLA in healthy donors. Findings and caveats of the study: Highly shared variants forming one cluster were likely a sequencing artifact. Links to common viral pathogens appeared, in a later analysis, for several of the most significant clusters.

PCR amplification relied on 60 Vbeta primers (plus 13 Jbeta primers). Profiling relied on immunoSEQ multiplex PCR, and the TCRdb table lists in-frame clones only, not all of them. The data contain under 150,000 clones, 68% of them singletons. Germline V lookup: CDR1 SGDLS, CDR2 YYNGEE. CDR3 size: 17 residues. V gave up 0 bases and J gave up 4 bases; unmatched junction bases: 4. The V gene is TRBV9, the J gene TRBJ2-2; the match to TRBD2 covers 12 bases. Sequenced material: PBMCs. The TCR originated in a man in his fifties or sixties in good health and CMV-seronegative. Here the CDR3 reads CASSVGLAGVSTGELFF. The CDR3 DNA follows: TGTGCCAGCAGCGTAGGACTAGCGGGAGTAAGCACCGGGGAGCTGTTTTTT.